This entry lists 2 T cell receptor beta chains sequenced from one sample in a study of beta chain features in type 1 diabetes. The whole isolated RNA underwent reverse transcription, so sequencing captured expressed TCRB transcripts. The table came from immunoSEQ multiplex PCR; TCRdb's copy has only in-frame clones and leaves some out. Of about 620,000 clones in the sample, 15% to 18% are singletons; the top ten hold 0.09% to 0.095%. Source material: naive CD4+ T cells from blood. The receptor source for this set is a man between 18 and 35 years old in good health.

In this sample, this clone turned up a few times. The chain has TRBV7-2 and TRBJ2-6; D not resolved. The V gene lost 5 bases and the J gene lost 3 bases, with 17 bases spanning the gap. This CDR3 has 17 residues. The V gene's germline CDR1 is SGHTA and CDR2 FQGNSA. CDR3 in DNA: TGTGCCAGCAGCCGAGGACGGATCCTAGGTGGGGCCAACGTCCTGACTTTC. As protein: CASSRGRILGGANVLTF.

The chain carries TRBV6-5 and TRBJ1-2, with a possible D match to TRBD1 (5 bases). The CDR3 totals 12 residues. V was clipped by 6 bases and J by 4 bases, with 9 bases between them. Looked up from germline, CDR1 is MNHEY and CDR2 is SVGAGI. CDR3 sequence (DNA): TGTGCCAGCAGGGGGGGTAGCTATGGCTACACCTTC. Its protein is CASRGGSYGYTF.